This T cell receptor beta chain was sequenced in a study of T cell responses to AZD1222 COVID-19 vaccine. Broader study findings: Among vaccine-associated CD4 TCRs, coverage spanned spike, with dominance at 160-218 and 743-854.

The assay was immunoSEQ multiplex PCR, and TCRdb's table has in-frame clones only and misses some. The sample has about 140,000 clones; about 92% are singletons. As regards this clone: Its antigen is not identified.

In germline, CDR1 is SGHAT, CDR2 FQDESV (reference sequence). The ends were cut back, 8 bases at V and 1 base at J, with 17 bases in the middle. This CDR3 comprises 15 residues. The sample consisted of peripheral blood, taken on day 0 of AZD1222 vaccination. The receptor was isolated from an adult in good health. The V gene is TRBV11-1, the J gene TRBJ1-1; the D is unclear. CDR3 sequence reads: CASCSRPGGNTEAFF. The CDR3 DNA reads TGTGCCAGCTGTTCCCGGCCAGGAGGGAACACTGAAGCTTTCTTT.